The clone carrying this T cell receptor (beta chain) was observed a single time. The antigen remains undetermined. V was pared by 6 bases and J by 4 bases, with 13 bases between. Germline V gives CDR1 MDHEN, CDR2 SYDVKM. The CDR3 covers 15 residues. RNA, at about 0.45 to 1 ug, was reverse transcribed with random hexamers. Each CDR3 protein is one row after TCRdb ran MiXCR on the immunoSEQ multiplex PCR reads. The repertoire includes around 160,000 distinct CDR3 sequences, roughly 95% of them detected once, and approximately 0.094% sits in the top ten. This entry belongs to a study of CD8 T cells in Susac syndrome. FACS was used to enrich TEMRA cells, whereas the CD8+ and CD4+ T cells were obtained by negative isolation. Whole-study results and caveats: It was acknowledged by the study that relatively few individuals were included in its TCR sequencing and HLA analysis.

The TCR sequence derives from a human donor with multiple sclerosis. The specimen sequenced was CD4+ T cells from PBMCs. This sequence joins TRBV28 and TRBJ2-6; D is unresolved. The CDR3, as DNA: TGTGCCAGCAGGTTAGCCGCTCTGGGGGCCAACGTCCTGACTTTC. The encoded protein is CASRLAALGANVLTF.